This TCR beta chain emerged from a study of T cell repertoires in cytomegalovirus infection. On the study more broadly: Recently identified HLA-C-restricted CMV epitopes were among the peptides used. Carrying CMV and the relevant HLA type showed in public TCR beta signatures. Overall study findings and caveats: There were HLA-C-restricted CMV-specific TCR beta clonotypes dominating the ex vivo response.

V lost 0 bases, J lost 7 bases, and 12 bases lay in between. The CDR3 has 15 residues. Germline V gene data show CDR1 as SGHVS and CDR2 as FQNEAQ. Regarding this clonotype: What it binds is not known.

TCRdb recomputed calls from the reads with MiXCR, one row per CDR3 protein. The data contain more than 250,000 distinct CDR3 sequences, approximately 25% of them singletons. The material sequenced was cultured PBMCs, taken from culture after CMV antigen stimulation. The sequence was obtained from a human donor in good health (CMV status not recorded). Some clones in this sample may be carry-over from other donors' samples. The chain carries TRBV7-8 and TRBJ1-4; D may be TRBD1 (5 bases). This CDR3 is CASSLAWARGEKLFF. CDR3 DNA sequence: TGTGCCAGCAGCTTAGCTTGGGCAAGGGGTGAAAAACTGTTTTTT.